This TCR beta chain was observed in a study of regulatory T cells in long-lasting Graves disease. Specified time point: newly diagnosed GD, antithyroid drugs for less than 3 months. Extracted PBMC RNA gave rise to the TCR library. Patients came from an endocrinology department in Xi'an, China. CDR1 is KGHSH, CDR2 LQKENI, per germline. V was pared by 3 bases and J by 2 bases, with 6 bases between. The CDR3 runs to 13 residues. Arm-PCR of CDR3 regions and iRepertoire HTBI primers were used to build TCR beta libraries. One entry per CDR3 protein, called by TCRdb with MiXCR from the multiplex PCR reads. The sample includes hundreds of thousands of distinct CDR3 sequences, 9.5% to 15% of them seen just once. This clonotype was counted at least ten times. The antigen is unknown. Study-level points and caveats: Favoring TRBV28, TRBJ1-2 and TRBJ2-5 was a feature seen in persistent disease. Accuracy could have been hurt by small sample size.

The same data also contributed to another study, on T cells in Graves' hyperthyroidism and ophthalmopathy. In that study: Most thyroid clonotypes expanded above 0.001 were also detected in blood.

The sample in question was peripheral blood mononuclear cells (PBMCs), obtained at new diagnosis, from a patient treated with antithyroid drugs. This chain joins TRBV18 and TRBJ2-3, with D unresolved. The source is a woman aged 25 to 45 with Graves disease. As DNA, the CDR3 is TGTGCCAGCTCACCGTCCCTCACAGATACGCAGTATTTT. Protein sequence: CASSPSLTDTQYF.